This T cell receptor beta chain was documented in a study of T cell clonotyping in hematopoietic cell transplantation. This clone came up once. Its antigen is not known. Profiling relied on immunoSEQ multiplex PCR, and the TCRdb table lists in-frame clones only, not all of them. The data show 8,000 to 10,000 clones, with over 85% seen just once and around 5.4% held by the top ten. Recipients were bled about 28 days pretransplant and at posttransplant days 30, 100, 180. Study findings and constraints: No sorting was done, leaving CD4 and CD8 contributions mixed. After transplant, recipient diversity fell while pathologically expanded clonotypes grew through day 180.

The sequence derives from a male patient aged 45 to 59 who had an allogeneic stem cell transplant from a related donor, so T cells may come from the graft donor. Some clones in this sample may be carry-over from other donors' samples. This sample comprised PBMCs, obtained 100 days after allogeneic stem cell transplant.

The CDR3 coding sequence is TGTGCCAGCAGCCAAGATGGGACAGGGCATAGCGGCTATGGCTACACCTTC. It yields the protein CASSQDGTGHSGYGYTF. The rearrangement joins TRBV4-2 to TRBJ1-2; 9 bases are shared with TRBD1. The junction had 9 bases not matched to a gene; V was cut back by 0 bases and J by 4 bases. In germline, CDR1 is LGHNA, CDR2 YNFKEQ. The CDR3 consists of 17 residues.